This is a list of T cell receptor beta chains from one sample in a study of CD8 T cells in ankylosing spondylitis. TCRdb fed the 5' RACE reads into MiXCR, producing one record per CDR3 protein. The sample includes roughly 240,000 distinct CDR3 sequences, over 30% of them seen just once. The sequenced sample was blood, either unsorted or a sorted T cell fraction (not recorded which). The receptors originated from a male donor with ankylosing spondylitis or in good health (not recorded which). Each CDR3 is given with its conserved first and last residue. Clone size, where shown, is once, few, many, or a class for clones that have expanded.

>many|TRBJ2-5|TRBV20-1
CSASGTGTVYF
>.|TRBJ2-7|TRBV21-1
CASSSTVQGPYEQYF
>few|TRBJ2-1|TRBV7-2
CASETGGLGNEQFF
>.|TRBJ2-3|TRBV7-3
CASSPRTGLLTDTQYF
>.|TRBJ1-1|TRBV20-1
CSARDTGGMNTEAFF
>.|TRBJ2-7|TRBV15
CATSRDTAYEQYF
>.|TRBJ2-7|TRBV15
CATSVRDSAYEQYF
>.|TRBJ2-4|TRBV3-1
CATSPQPTSGGGTKNIQYF
>.|TRBJ2-7|TRBV10-3
CAISEPPASSYEQYF
>few|TRBJ2-7|TRBV6-1
CASGGGTGSYEQYF
>.|TRBJ2-7|TRBV5-5
CASSSYGTGTEQYF
>.|TRBJ2-1|TRBV20-1
CSARGDLRDILYNEQFF
>.|TRBJ1-6|TRBV7-6
CASSPSRGGDSPLHF
>.|TRBJ2-3|TRBV5-1
CASSGGQVEDTQYF
>.|TRBJ1-1|TRBV5-5
CASSRQVSAGPTEAFF
>few|TRBJ1-2|TRBV27
CASTGQGYTF
>few|TRBJ2-3|TRBV20-1
CSTLAGGMTDTQYF
>.|TRBJ1-6|TRBV6-5
CASSYGGQGASPLHF